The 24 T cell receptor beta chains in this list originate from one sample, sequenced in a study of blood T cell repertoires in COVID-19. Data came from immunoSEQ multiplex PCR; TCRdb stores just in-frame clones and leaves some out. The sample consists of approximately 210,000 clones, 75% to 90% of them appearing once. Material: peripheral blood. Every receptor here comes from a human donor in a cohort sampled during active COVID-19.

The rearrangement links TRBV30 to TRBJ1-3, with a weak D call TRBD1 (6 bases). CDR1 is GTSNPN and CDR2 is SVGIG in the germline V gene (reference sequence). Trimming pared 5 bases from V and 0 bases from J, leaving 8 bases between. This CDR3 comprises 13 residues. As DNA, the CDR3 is TGTGCCTGGCAACAGGGCTCTGGAAACACCATATATTTT. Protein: CAWQQGSGNTIYF.

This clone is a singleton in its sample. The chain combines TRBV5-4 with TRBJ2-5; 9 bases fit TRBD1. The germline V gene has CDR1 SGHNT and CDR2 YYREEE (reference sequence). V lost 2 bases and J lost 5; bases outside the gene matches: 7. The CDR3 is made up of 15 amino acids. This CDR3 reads CASSFRTGEGETQYF. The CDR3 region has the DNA TGTGCCAGCAGCTTCCGGACAGGGGAGGGGGAGACCCAGTACTTC.

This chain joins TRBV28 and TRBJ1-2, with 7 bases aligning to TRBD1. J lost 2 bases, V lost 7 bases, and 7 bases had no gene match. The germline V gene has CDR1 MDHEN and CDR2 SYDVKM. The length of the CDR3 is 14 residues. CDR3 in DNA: TGTGCCAGCAATCTGGACAGGAGGAACTATGGCTACACCTTC. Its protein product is CASNLDRRNYGYTF.

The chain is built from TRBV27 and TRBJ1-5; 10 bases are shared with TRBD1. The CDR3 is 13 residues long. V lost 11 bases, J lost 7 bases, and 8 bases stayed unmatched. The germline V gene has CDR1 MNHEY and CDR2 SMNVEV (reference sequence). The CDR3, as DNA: TGTGCCGCCGGACAGGGGGTCCACCAGCCCCAGCATTTT. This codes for CAAGQGVHQPQHF.

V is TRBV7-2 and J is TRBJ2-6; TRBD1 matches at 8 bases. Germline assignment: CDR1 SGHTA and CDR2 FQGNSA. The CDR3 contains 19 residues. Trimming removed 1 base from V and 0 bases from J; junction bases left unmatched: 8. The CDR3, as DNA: TGTGCCAGCAGCTTAGTAGGGACAGGATCCCACTCTGGGGCCAACGTCCTGACTTTC. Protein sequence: CASSLVGTGSHSGANVLTF.

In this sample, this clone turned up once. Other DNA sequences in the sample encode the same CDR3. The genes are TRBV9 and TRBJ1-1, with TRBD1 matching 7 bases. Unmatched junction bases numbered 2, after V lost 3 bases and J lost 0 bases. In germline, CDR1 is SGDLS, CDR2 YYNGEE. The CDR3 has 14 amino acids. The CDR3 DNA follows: TGTGCCAGCAGCGCAGGGGGACTGAACACTGAAGCTTTCTTT. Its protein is CASSAGGLNTEAFF.

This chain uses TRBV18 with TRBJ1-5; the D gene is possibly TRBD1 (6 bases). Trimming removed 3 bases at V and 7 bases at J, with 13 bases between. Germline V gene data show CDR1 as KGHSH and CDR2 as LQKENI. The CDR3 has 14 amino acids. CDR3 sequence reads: CASSPASQGQPQHF. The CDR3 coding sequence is TGTGCCAGCTCACCGGCATCCCAGGGGCAGCCCCAGCATTTT.

CDR3 coding DNA: TGTGCCAGCAAGCTTGTCTCCGGGACAGGGGGCAACTACTATGGCTACACCTTC. Its protein is CASKLVSGTGGNYYGYTF. V gene TRBV7-2 combines with J gene TRBJ1-2; 12 bases map to TRBD1. J was trimmed by 3 bases and V by 7 bases; bases with no gene match: 15. There are 18 residues in the CDR3. CDR1 is SGHTA, CDR2 FQGNSA, per germline.

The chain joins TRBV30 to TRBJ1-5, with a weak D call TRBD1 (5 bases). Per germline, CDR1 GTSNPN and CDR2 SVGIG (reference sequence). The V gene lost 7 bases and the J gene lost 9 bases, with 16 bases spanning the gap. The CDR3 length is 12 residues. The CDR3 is CALEDGGGPQHF. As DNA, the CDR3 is TGTGCCTTGGAGGACGGGGGTGGGCCCCAGCATTTT.

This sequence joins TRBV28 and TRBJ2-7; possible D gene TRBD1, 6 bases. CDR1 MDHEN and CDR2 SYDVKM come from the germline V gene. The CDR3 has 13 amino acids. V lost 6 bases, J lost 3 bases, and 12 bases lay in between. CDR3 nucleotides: TGTGCCAGCAGCTCCGGACAGTTCTACGAGCAGTACTTC. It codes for CASSSGQFYEQYF.

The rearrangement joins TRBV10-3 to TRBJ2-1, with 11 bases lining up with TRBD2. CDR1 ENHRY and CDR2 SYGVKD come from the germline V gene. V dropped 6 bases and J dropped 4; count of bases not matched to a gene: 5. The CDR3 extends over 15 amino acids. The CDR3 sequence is CAIRRGTSGYNEQFF. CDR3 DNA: TGTGCCATCAGGAGGGGGACTAGCGGTTACAATGAGCAGTTCTTC.

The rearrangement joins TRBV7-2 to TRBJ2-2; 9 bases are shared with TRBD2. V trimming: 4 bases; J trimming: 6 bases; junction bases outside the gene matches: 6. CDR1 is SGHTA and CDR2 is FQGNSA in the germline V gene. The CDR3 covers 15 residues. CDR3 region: CASSSSSGTAGELFF. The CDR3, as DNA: TGTGCCAGCAGCTCCTCTAGCGGGACGGCCGGGGAGCTGTTTTTT.

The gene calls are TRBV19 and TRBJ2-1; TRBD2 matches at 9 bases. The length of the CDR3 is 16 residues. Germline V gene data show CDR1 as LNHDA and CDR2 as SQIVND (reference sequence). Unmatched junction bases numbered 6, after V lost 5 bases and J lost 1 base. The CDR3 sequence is CASSVISGRSYNEQFF. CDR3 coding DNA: TGTGCCAGTAGTGTGATAAGCGGGAGGTCCTACAATGAGCAGTTCTTC. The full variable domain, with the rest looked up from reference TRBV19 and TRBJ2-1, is DGGITQSPKYLFRKEGQNVTLSCEQNLNHDAMYWYRQDPGQGLRLIYYSQIVNDFQKGDIAEGYSVSREKKESFPLTVTSAQKNPTAFYLCASSVISGRSYNEQFFGPGTRLTVL.

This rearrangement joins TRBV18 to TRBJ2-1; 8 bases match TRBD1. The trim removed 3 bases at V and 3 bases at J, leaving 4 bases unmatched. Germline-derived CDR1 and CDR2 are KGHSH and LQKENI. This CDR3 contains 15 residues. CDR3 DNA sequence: TGTGCCAGCTCACCGGACAGGGCAGGCTACAATGAGCAGTTCTTC. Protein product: CASSPDRAGYNEQFF. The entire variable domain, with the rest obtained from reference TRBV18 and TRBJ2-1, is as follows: NAGVMQNPRHLVRRRGQEARLRCSPMKGHSHVYWYRQLPEEGLKFMVYLQKENIIDESGMPKERFSAEFPKEGPSILRIQQVVRGDSAAYFCASSPDRAGYNEQFFGPGTRLTVL.

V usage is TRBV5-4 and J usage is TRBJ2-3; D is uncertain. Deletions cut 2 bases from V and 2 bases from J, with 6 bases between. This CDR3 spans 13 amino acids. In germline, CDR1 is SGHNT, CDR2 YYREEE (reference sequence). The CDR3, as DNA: TGTGCCAGCAGCTTCCCTTCCACAGATACGCAGTATTTT. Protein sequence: CASSFPSTDTQYF. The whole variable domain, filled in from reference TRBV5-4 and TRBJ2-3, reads ETGVTQSPTHLIKTRGQQVTLRCSSQSGHNTVSWYQQALGQGPQFIFQYYREEENGRGNFPPRFSGLQFPNYSSELNVNALELDDSALYLCASSFPSTDTQYFGPGTRLTVL.

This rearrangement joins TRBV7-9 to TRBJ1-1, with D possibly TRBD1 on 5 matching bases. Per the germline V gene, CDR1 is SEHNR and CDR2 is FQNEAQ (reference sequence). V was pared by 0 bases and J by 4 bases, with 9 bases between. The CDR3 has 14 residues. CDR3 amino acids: CASSLAAGGTEAFF. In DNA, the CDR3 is TGTGCCAGCAGCTTAGCGGCGGGGGGCACTGAAGCTTTCTTT. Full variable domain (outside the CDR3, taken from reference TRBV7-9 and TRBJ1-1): DTGVSQNPRHKITKRGQNVTFRCDPISEHNRLYWYRQTLGQGPEFLTYFQNEAQLEKSRLLSDRFSAERPKGSFSTLEIQRTEQGDSAMYLCASSLAAGGTEAFFGQGTRLTVV.

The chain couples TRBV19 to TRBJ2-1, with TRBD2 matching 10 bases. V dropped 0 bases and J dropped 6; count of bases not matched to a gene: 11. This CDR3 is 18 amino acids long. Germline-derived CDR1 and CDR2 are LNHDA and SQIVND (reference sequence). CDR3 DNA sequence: TGTGCCAGTAGTATAGAAAGCGGGAGGGGAAAGGGTCGCAATGAGCAGTTCTTC. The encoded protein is CASSIESGRGKGRNEQFF.

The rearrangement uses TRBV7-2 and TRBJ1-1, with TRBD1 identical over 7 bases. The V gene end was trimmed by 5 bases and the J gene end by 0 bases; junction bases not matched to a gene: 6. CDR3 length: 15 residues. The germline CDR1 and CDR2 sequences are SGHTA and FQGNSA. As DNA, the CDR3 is TGTGCCAGCAGCCCCCGACAGGGAATGAACACTGAAGCTTTCTTT. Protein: CASSPRQGMNTEAFF. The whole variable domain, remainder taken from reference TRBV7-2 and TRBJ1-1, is GAGVSQSPSNKVTEKGKDVELRCDPISGHTALYWYRQSLGQGLEFLIYFQGNSAPDKSGLPSDRFSAERTGGSVSTLTIQRTQQEDSAVYLCASSPRQGMNTEAFFGQGTRLTVV.

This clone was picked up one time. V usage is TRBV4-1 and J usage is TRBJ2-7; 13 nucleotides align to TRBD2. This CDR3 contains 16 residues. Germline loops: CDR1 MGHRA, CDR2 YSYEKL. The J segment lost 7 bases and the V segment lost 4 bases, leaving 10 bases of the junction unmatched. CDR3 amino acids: CASSRGQTGLAGEQYF. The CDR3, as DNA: TGCGCCAGCAGCCGGGGACAGACGGGACTAGCGGGAGAGCAGTACTTC.

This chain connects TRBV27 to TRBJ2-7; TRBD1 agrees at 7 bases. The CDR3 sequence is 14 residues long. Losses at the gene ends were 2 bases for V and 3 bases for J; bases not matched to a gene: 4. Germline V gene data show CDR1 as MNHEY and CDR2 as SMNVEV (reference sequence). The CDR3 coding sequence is TGTGCCAGCAGTTTAGACAGGGAGAACTACGAGCAGTACTTC. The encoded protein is CASSLDRENYEQYF.

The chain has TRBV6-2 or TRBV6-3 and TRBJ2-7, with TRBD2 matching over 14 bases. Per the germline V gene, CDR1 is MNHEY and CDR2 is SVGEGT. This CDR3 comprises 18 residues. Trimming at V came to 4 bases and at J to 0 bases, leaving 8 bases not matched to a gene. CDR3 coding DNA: TGTGCCAGCAGTTCCCCTTCGGGACTAGCGGGGGCCTCCTACGAGCAGTACTTC. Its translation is CASSSPSGLAGASYEQYF.

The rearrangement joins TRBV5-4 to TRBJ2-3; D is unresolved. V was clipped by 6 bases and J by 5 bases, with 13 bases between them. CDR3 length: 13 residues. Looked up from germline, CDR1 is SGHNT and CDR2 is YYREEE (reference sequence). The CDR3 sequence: CASTVNVIDTQYF. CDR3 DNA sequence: TGTGCCAGCACCGTAAATGTTATAGATACGCAGTATTTT.

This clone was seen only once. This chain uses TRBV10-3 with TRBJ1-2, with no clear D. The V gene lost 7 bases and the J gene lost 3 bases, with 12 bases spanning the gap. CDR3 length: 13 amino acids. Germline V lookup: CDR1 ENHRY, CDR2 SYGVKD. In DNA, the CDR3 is TGTGCCATCAAAGCGCATAGAGACTATGGCTACACCTTC. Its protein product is CAIKAHRDYGYTF.

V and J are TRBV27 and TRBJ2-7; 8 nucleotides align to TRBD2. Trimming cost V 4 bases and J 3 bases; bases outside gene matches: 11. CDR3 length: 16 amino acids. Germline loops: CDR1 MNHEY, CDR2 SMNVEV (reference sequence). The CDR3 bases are TGTGCCAGCAGTTACCGGGAGAGCGGGAGTCGCTACGAGCAGTACTTC. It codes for CASSYRESGSRYEQYF.